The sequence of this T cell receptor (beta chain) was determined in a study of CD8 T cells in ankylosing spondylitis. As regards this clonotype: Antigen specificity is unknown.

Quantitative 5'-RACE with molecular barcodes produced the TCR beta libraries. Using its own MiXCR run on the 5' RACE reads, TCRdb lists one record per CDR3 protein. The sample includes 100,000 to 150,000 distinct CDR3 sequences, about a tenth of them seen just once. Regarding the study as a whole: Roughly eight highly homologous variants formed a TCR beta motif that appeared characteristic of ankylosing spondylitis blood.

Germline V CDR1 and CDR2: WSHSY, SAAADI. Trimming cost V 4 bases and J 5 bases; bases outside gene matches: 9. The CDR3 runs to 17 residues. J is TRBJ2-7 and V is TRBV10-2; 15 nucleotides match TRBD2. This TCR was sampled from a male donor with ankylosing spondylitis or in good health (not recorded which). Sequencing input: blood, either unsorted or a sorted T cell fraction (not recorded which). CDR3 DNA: TGCGCCAGCAGTGGTGCCGGGACTAGCGGGAGGATCAACGAGCAGTACTTC. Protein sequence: CASSGAGTSGRINEQYF.